Listed below are T cell receptor beta chains from one sample, sequenced in a study of T cell responses to AZD1222 COVID-19 vaccine. Produced via immunoSEQ multiplex PCR; TCRdb's table is partial and in-frame only. The table lists about 100,000 clones, roughly 86% of them singletons. Source: peripheral blood, taken on day 0 of MenACWY control vaccination. The origin of the receptors is an adult in good health. The CDR3 runs from the conserved cysteine through the conserved F or W. A D gene is named only where the DNA matches it firmly. Size values are once, few and many counts, or a class for expanded clones, and some rows have none.

v_call	cdr3_length	d_call	clone_size	j_call	cdr3_nt	cdr3_aa
TRBV19	14	.	.	TRBJ1-4	TGTGCCAGTAGTATCCGGGGCGACGGTGAAAAACTGTTTTTT	CASSIRGDGEKLFF
TRBV21-1	15	.	.	TRBJ2-7	TGTGCCAGCAGCCAGACCGGGACAGGGGTGTACGAGCAGTACTTC	CASSQTGTGVYEQYF
TRBV1	17	.	.	TRBJ2-7	TGCACCAGCAGCCGAATTCCGGGAGAACCTTGCTCCTACGAGCAGTACTTC	CTSSRIPGEPCSYEQYF
TRBV4-2	15	.	.	TRBJ2-2	TGTGCCAGCAGCCCCAGGGGGGGGTTTACCGGGGAGCTGTTTTTT	CASSPRGGFTGELFF
TRBV6-5	15	TRBD2	.	TRBJ2-1	TGTGCCAGCAGTTACCCGACTAGCGGGGGGGCCGCTGTGTTCTTC	CASSYPTSGGAAVFF
TRBV7-2	15	.	.	TRBJ2-7	TGTGCCAGCAGCTTTACAGGGGGGGCAAACTACGAGCAGTACTTC	CASSFTGGANYEQYF
TRBV4-1	14	.	.	TRBJ1-1	TGCGCCAGCAGCACCATAGGGGGGCGCACTGAAGCTTTCTTT	CASSTIGGRTEAFF
TRBV4-1	15	.	.	TRBJ1-6	TGCGCCAGCAGCCAACAACGGGTTAGAACTTCACCCCTCCACTTT	CASSQQRVRTSPLHF
TRBV11-2	15	TRBD2	.	TRBJ2-2	TGTGCCAGCAGCTCTCCGTGGGGGGGGACCGGGGAGCTGTTTTTT	CASSSPWGGTGELFF
TRBV28	15	TRBD1	.	TRBJ2-7	TGTGCCAGCAGTCCGAGGACAGGGGGCTATTACGAGCAGTACTTC	CASSPRTGGYYEQYF
TRBV14	16	.	.	TRBJ2-7	TGTGCCAGCAGCAGTAGGGGGAGAGGGTATCGGGGCGAGCAGTACTTC	CASSSRGRGYRGEQYF
TRBV3-1/TRBV3-2	16	.	.	TRBJ1-3	TGTGCCAGCAGCCAAGATAGCCCGGGGCCTGGAAACACCATATATTTT	CASSQDSPGPGNTIYF
TRBV2	13	.	.	TRBJ2-3	TGTGCCAGCAGTTCTGAATCTAGTTCCACGCAGTATTTT	CASSSESSSTQYF
TRBV5-1	14	.	.	TRBJ2-5	TGCGCCAGCACCTCCGGAGCGACGGTAGAGACCCAGTACTTC	CASTSGATVETQYF
TRBV12-3/TRBV12-4	12	.	.	TRBJ1-2	TGTGCCAGCAGTATTCCGGACTATGGCTACACCTTC	CASSIPDYGYTF
TRBV5-4	12	.	few	TRBJ1-1	TGTGCCAGCAGTCGAGGACAGTCTGAAGCTTTCTTT	CASSRGQSEAFF
TRBV6-2/TRBV6-3	15	TRBD1	.	TRBJ2-7	TGTGCCAGCAGCCCACAGGGGGCAGGTCGGCACGAGCAGTACTTC	CASSPQGAGRHEQYF
TRBV10-1	15	TRBD1	once	TRBJ2-1	TGCGCCAGCAGTCCACAGGGGTCCTCCTACAATGAGCAGTTCTTC	CASSPQGSSYNEQFF
TRBV7-6	16	.	.	TRBJ1-3	TGTGCCAGCAGCCAGGACCAACTGGGGTCTGGAAACACCATATATTTT	CASSQDQLGSGNTIYF
TRBV7-9	14	.	many	TRBJ1-1	TGTGCCAGCAGCTTAGAGGCGTTCTTTAATGAAGCTTTCTTT	CASSLEAFFNEAFF
TRBV9	14	.	.	TRBJ1-1	TGTGCCAGCAGCGATGCGGACACGAACACTGAAGCTTTCTTT	CASSDADTNTEAFF
TRBV2	14	TRBD1	.	TRBJ2-5	TGTGCCTCGACAGGGAGCGTGGCGGTAGAGACCCAGTACTTC	CASTGSVAVETQYF
TRBV7-9	14	.	.	TRBJ1-5	TGTGCCAGCAGCTTAGGCCATAGCAATCAGCCCCAGCATTTT	CASSLGHSNQPQHF
TRBV14	17	TRBD2	.	TRBJ2-1	TGTGCCAGCAGCCAAGATCCTCGAAGCGGGAGCGGTCATGAGCAGTTCTTC	CASSQDPRSGSGHEQFF
TRBV15	15	.	.	TRBJ1-2	TGTGCCACCAGCAGAGATGGTACAGGGTTGTATGGCTACACCTTC	CATSRDGTGLYGYTF
TRBV19	13	TRBD1	.	TRBJ2-3	TGTGCCATCACAGGGGCTAGCACAGATACGCAGTATTTT	CAITGASTDTQYF
TRBV29-1	15	.	.	TRBJ1-1	TGCAGCGTAGTAAAGGATCCACAGGGTGGGTCTGAAGCTTTCTTT	CSVVKDPQGGSEAFF
TRBV9	15	.	.	TRBJ2-7	TGTGCCAGCAGCGTAGGGGCAGATAGCTCCTACGAGCAGTACTTC	CASSVGADSSYEQYF
TRBV9	16	TRBD1	.	TRBJ2-1	TGTGCCAGCAGCCCTCGACCCGGGACAGCCTACAATGAGCAGTTCTTC	CASSPRPGTAYNEQFF
TRBV19	11	.	.	TRBJ1-2	TGTGCTTCCGACTGGAACTATGGCTACACCTTC	CASDWNYGYTF
TRBV6-1	15	.	.	TRBJ1-4	TGTGCCAGCAGTGAAGCGGGACAACCCGGGGAAAAACTGTTTTTT	CASSEAGQPGEKLFF
TRBV29-1	12	TRBD1	.	TRBJ1-2	TGCAGCGTTGGACAGGGGAACTATGGCTACACCTTC	CSVGQGNYGYTF
TRBV5-5	16	.	.	TRBJ1-2	TGTGCCAGCAGCTTGGCCGCGGGAAGGAGCAACTATGGCTACACCTTC	CASSLAAGRSNYGYTF
TRBV28	16	TRBD1	once	TRBJ2-7	TGTGCCAGCAGTAGTCCCGGGGACAGGGGGATCAACGAGCAGTACTTC	CASSSPGDRGINEQYF
TRBV28	14	.	.	TRBJ1-2	TGTGCCAGCAGCCTGGGTGGGGCTAACTATGGCTACACCTTC	CASSLGGANYGYTF
TRBV5-1	15	.	.	TRBJ2-3	TGCGCCAGCAGCCCCGGCCAGCCTAGCACAGATACGCAGTATTTT	CASSPGQPSTDTQYF
TRBV30	14	TRBD1	.	TRBJ2-7	TGTGCCTGGAGCCCCGGGACAGTTACCTACGAGCAGTACTTC	CAWSPGTVTYEQYF
TRBV4-2	15	TRBD1	.	TRBJ2-7	TGTGCCAGCAGCCAAGGAAGACAGGGTCCCTACGAGCAGTACTTC	CASSQGRQGPYEQYF
TRBV3-1/TRBV3-2	15	.	.	TRBJ1-3	TGTGCCAGCAGCCAAGGGACACTCTTTGGAAACACCATATATTTT	CASSQGTLFGNTIYF
TRBV9	13	.	.	TRBJ1-1	TGTGCCAGCAGCGTAACAGGGCGGACTGAAGCTTTCTTT	CASSVTGRTEAFF
TRBV27	15	TRBD1	.	TRBJ2-5	TGTGCCAGGAAATGGGGGACAGCGCTAAAAGAGACCCAGTACTTC	CARKWGTALKETQYF
TRBV21-1	17	.	.	TRBJ2-7	TGTGCCAGCAGCAGAATCCCCAGGGAGAGGGACCCCCACGAGCAGTACTTC	CASSRIPRERDPHEQYF
TRBV2	15	TRBD1	.	TRBJ1-1	TGTGCCAGCCGTCTCGGGACAGGGGTGAACACTGAAGCTTTCTTT	CASRLGTGVNTEAFF
TRBV24-1	12	.	.	TRBJ1-4	TGTGCCACCAGGGGGGGGGAGGAAAAACTGTTTTTT	CATRGGEEKLFF
TRBV19	16	.	.	TRBJ2-4	TGTGCCAGTAGTATAATAGTATCGGCTATAGTGAACATTCAGTACTTC	CASSIIVSAIVNIQYF
TRBV7-2	14	TRBD1	.	TRBJ2-7	TGTGCCAGCAGCTTCGACAGGGGAGCCTACGAGCAGTACTTC	CASSFDRGAYEQYF
TRBV7-2	11	.	.	TRBJ1-1	TGTGCCAGCAGCTTTCTGGACGAAGCTTTCTTT	CASSFLDEAFF
TRBV9	16	.	.	TRBJ2-7	TGTGCCAGCAGCGTAGCCCCGGGACGGAGCTCCTACGAGCAGTACTTC	CASSVAPGRSSYEQYF
TRBV28	12	.	once	TRBJ1-1	TGTGCCAGCAGATCCGCGAACACTGAAGCTTTCTTT	CASRSANTEAFF
TRBV9	15	.	once	TRBJ1-3	TGTGCCAGCACCGAGGGGCTCAACTCTGGAAACACCATATATTTT	CASTEGLNSGNTIYF
TRBV4-1	18	TRBD1	.	TRBJ2-7	TGCGCCAGCAGCCAAGGAGACAGGGGGCGCTCCGTGGGTTACGAGCAGTACTTC	CASSQGDRGRSVGYEQYF
TRBV28	10	.	.	TRBJ2-7	TGTGCCAGCAGTTTTAAGGAGCAGTACTTC	CASSFKEQYF
TRBV2	15	.	.	TRBJ1-2	TGTGCCAGCAGCCGAACTGGCAGGGCGGGCTATGGCTACACCTTC	CASSRTGRAGYGYTF
TRBV11-2	13	TRBD2	.	TRBJ2-7	TGTGCCAGCAGGCCAGCGGGAGTGGGGGAGCAGTACTTC	CASRPAGVGEQYF
TRBV28	12	.	.	TRBJ1-2	TGTGCCAGCAGTTCAGTCACGTGGGGCTACACCTTC	CASSSVTWGYTF
TRBV28	13	.	.	TRBJ2-1	TGTGCCAGCAGTTTAACGACAGTAAATGAGCAGTTCTTC	CASSLTTVNEQFF